What follows is one TCR beta chain and its context. Its cognate antigen has yet to be identified. Base qualities are not provided; no much larger clone lies one nucleotide away. Looking up the germline V gene yields CDR1 SGDLS and CDR2 YYNGEE. The CDR3 starts with the cysteine, ends with the phenylalanine, and has 15 residues. The sequence is cut down to CDR3 DNA, 45 bases in frame from base 1. Germline trimming amounts to 3 bases on V and 5 bases on J, with 7 as the count of junction bases outside the gene matches. The method behind the library was the immunoSEQ multiplex PCR assay. Around 10^5 TCR templates per sample were assayed by the deep sequencing platform. Genomic DNA extracted from sorted T cells was used for TCRbeta CDR3 sequencing. Turning to the authors' computational methods: The R programming language was used for the clonal analysis of the TCRbeta CDR3 data. Alloreactive CD4+ and CD8+ clones were defined by comparing unstimulated samples with post-reaction CFSE-low samples. By matching sequences to the repertoires of sorted unstimulated Treg and non-Treg cells, each alloreactive CD4+ clone was assigned a regulatory or non-regulatory origin. TCRdb obtained this table from immuneACCESS and retained in-frame rearrangements with V and J assigned. These tables miss some clones; where compared with another copy, unresolved V genes account for less than half of the shortfall, and the remainder is unexplained. V, J and clone size are taken as reported in that table, and D and trimming were inferred from the DNA itself. The sample table shows more than 45,000 clones, and 95% to 98% are seen once. The ten largest clones take up around 0.66% of the sample.

The data are from a study of siplizumab effects on memory and regulatory T cells (dated by TCRdb to about 2019). Describing the broader study: The effect of the anti-CD2 antibody siplizumab on alloreactive T-cell subsets was examined in allogeneic mixed lymphocyte reactions constructed from human PBMCs.

Unstimulated CD4+ memory cells were also sequenced in three donor pairs, together with CD4+ naive, CD8+ TEMRA, CD8+ naive and CD8+ effector memory subsets. Sorted unstimulated T cells and proliferating T cells recovered from mixed lymphocyte reactions were subjected to TCRbeta CDR3 sequencing. Fresh whole blood from over eight HLA-typed healthy donors served as the source for isolating PBMCs. The full study reports these points: Sequences below about 10^-5 frequency were poorly captured, so only a minor fraction of alloreactive clones could be mapped to unstimulated subsets. Greater diversity appeared to be present in unstimulated naive T cells than in memory T cells, and a substantial contribution to the alloresponse seemed to be made by naive cells. In reactions with siplizumab, an average of approximately 69% of mappable alloreactive CD4+ clones were Treg-derived, compared with 25% to 30% in control reactions. Whether proliferating Tregs from siplizumab cultures actually had suppressive function was not functionally confirmed. Siplizumab significantly reduced the cumulative frequency of alloreactive sequences traceable to unstimulated CD4+ memory T cells. A naive or memory phenotype could not be assigned to roughly 75-95% of proliferating CD4+ or CD8+ clones.

Here the chain combines TRBV9 and TRBJ1-5; TRBD1 matches 8 bases in the middle. This clonotype was sampled from a human donor in good health. Material: naive CD4+ T cells sorted from blood. In the paper's terms, the cell subset or site label means: unstimulated naive T cells. The CDR3 protein: CASSEHRDRYQPQHF. The DNA sequence is given as TGTGCCAGCAGCGAACACCGGGACAGGTATCAGCCCCAGCATTTT. Reference TRBV9 and TRBJ1-5 proteins supply the regions before and after the CDR3; the full variable domain is: DSGVTQTPKHLITATGQRVTLRCSPRSGDLSVYWYQQSLDQGLQFLIQYYNGEERAKGNILERFSAQQFPDLHSELNLSSLELGDSALYFCASSEHRDRYQPQHFGDGTRLSIL.